A single T cell receptor beta chain is shown here with its context. Across over 20 US areas, participants ranged in age from about 18 to 89 years. Recovered status in Cohort 3 required two negative PCRs, clearance, or symptom resolution. The data originate from a study of blood T cell repertoires in COVID-19. Study overall: PBMCs, B-cell-depleted T cells, or T cells provided the cDNA or gDNA that made up the material.

The V and J ends lost 5 bases and 3 bases respectively, with 17 bases between them. The CDR3 has 15 amino acids. Germline V CDR1 and CDR2: SGHTA, FQGNSA. Methods used by the authors: Researchers report that nucleated cell counts were estimated from reference gene primer amplification. Assay: immunoSEQ multiplex PCR; the TCRdb copy retains only in-frame clones and omits some. V, J and clone size were drawn from that table, and D and trimming were deduced from the DNA. Among around 330,000 clones listed, around 90% were seen once. Sequencing was performed on PBMCs or T cells enriched from blood (not recorded which). The sequence was collected from a man in his 60s who had recovered from COVID-19. The genes are TRBV7-2 and TRBJ2-7, with D possibly TRBD2 on 6 matching bases. For the CDR3, the DNA is TGTGCCAGCAGCACCTCCGGGACGGGACTCTACGAGCAGTACTTC. Amino acids: CASSTSGTGLYEQYF.